The T cell receptor beta chain under discussion was sequenced for a study of response to subunit inactivated influenza vaccine. The germline V and J ends were trimmed by 0 bases and 5 bases, with 19 bases remaining between them. This CDR3 contains 17 residues. Germline lookup yields CDR1 ENHRY and CDR2 SYGVKD. This clonotype was seen a few times. The antigen remains undetermined. Findings of the study overall: T cells newly recruited by each seasonal influenza vaccination are few, the authors suggested.

TCRdb reprocessed the RT-PCR reads with MiXCR, giving one entry per CDR3 protein. This table holds under 800,000 distinct CDR3 sequences, around 13% found once. J is TRBJ1-2 and V is TRBV10-3, with D possibly matching TRBD1 (5 bases). The source is a man aged 45 to 65 who received an inactivated influenza vaccine. The sequencing here drew on PBMCs from blood, taken 14 to 15 days before vaccination. The CDR3 nucleotides read TGTGCCATCAGTGAGTCAATAGGGACCACCGGCGAATATGGCTACACCTTC. Encoded protein: CAISESIGTTGEYGYTF.